Included here is one TCR beta chain sequence, with context. This clonotype turned up a few times. Its antigen is currently not known. Nothing much larger sits one base from this clone, and base qualities are not available. These data come from a study of response to subunit inactivated influenza vaccine (dated by TCRdb to the late 2010s). Notes on the research overall: To follow how T cells responded to a trivalent subunit inactivated influenza vaccine, the researchers relied on deep quantitative profiling of the T cell receptor repertoire.

The library came from RT-PCR. The sequencer was an Illumina HiSeq 2500. TCRdb reanalyzed the raw reads on its own, using fastp at Q25 for trimming and MiXCR for clone calling, and kept in-frame beta chains. Every CDR3 protein is listed once, alongside the most common genes and DNA of its rows. The sample table holds 600,000 to 850,000 distinct CDR3 sequences, of which around 15% were seen once. Of the sample, about 7.4% falls within the top ten clones. Findings and caveats that apply to the study as a whole: According to the authors, only a limited number of new T cells may be recruited by each seasonal influenza vaccination.

The junction shows trimming of 4 bases on V and 4 bases on J, and the gene matches do not reach 4 bases of it. Inclusive of the bounding cysteine and phenylalanine, the CDR3 is 15 residues long. Only the CDR3 DNA is retained, 45 bases long and in frame from the first base. According to the germline V gene (reference sequence), CDR1 reads LNHDA and CDR2 reads SQIVND. Specimen: PBMCs from blood, collected 14 to 15 days before vaccination. The receptor was isolated from a man aged 45-60 years who received an inactivated influenza vaccine. Donor details come from another sample of the same person, matched by shared clones. The sequence links TRBV19 to TRBJ2-1; TRBD2 fits 10 bases in the junction. This receptor carries the CDR3 CASSTQLAGYNEQFF. The sequence in DNA is TGTGCCAGTAGTACCCAACTAGCGGGGTACAATGAGCAGTTCTTC.